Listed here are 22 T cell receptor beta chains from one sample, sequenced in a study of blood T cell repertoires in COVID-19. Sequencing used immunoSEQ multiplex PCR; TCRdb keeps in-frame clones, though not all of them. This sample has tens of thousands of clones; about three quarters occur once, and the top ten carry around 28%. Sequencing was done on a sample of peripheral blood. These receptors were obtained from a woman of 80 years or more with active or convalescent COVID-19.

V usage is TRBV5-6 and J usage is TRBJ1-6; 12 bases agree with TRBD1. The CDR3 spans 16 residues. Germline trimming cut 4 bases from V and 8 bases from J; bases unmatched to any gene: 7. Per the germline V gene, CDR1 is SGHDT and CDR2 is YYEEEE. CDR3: CASSPGQGARDSPLHF. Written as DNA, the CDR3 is TGTGCCAGCAGCCCGGGACAGGGGGCGCGGGATTCACCCCTCCACTTT.

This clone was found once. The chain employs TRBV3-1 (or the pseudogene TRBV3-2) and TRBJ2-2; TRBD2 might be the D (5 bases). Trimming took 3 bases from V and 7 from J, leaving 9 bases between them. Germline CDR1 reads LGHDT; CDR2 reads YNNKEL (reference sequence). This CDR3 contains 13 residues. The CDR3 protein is CASSQGVYGELFF. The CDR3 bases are TGTGCCAGCAGCCAGGGAGTCTACGGGGAGCTGTTTTTT.

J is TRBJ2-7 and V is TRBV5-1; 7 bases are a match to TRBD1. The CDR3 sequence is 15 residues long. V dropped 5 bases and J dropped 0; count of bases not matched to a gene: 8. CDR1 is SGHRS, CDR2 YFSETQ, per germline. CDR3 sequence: CASSRDSPSSYEQYF. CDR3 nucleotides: TGCGCCAGCAGTCGGGACAGTCCATCCTCCTACGAGCAGTACTTC.

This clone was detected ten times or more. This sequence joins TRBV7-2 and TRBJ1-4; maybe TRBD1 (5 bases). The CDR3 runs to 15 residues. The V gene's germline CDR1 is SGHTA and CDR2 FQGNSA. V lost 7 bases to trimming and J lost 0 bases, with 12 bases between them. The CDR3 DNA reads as TGTGCCAGCACTCTATCGGGGGCAACTAATGAAAAACTGTTTTTT. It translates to CASTLSGATNEKLFF.

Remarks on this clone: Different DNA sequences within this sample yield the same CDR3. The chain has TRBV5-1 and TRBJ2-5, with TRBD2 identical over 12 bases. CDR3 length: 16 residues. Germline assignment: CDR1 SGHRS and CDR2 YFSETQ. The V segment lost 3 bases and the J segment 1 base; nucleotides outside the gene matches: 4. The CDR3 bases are TGCGCCAGCAGCTCTGGACTAGCGGGGACCCAAGAGACCCAGTACTTC. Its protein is CASSSGLAGTQETQYF.

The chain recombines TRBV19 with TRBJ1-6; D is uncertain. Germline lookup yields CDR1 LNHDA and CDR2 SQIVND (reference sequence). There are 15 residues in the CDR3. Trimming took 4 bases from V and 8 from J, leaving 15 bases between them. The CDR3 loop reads CASSRVGERDSPLHF. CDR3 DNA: TGTGCCAGTAGTAGGGTTGGGGAGCGAGATTCACCCCTCCACTTT. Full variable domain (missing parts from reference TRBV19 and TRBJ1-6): DGGITQSPKYLFRKEGQNVTLSCEQNLNHDAMYWYRQDPGQGLRLIYYSQIVNDFQKGDIAEGYSVSREKKESFPLTVTSAQKNPTAFYLCASSRVGERDSPLHFGNGTRLTVT.

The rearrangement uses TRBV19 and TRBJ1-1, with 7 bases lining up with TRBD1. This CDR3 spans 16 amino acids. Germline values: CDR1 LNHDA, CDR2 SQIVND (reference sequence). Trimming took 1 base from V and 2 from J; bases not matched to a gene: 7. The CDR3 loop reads CASSIGAGTVNTEAFF. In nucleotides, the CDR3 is TGTGCCAGTAGTATAGGCGCCGGGACAGTAAACACTGAAGCTTTCTTT.

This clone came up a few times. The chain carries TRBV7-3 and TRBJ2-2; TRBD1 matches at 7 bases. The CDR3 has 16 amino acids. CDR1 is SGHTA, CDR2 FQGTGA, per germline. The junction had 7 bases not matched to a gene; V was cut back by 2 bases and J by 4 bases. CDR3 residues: CASSLLPGQSTGELFF. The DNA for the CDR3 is TGTGCCAGCAGCTTACTTCCGGGACAGAGCACCGGGGAGCTGTTTTTT. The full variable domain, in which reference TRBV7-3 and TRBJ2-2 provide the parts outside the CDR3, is GAGVSQTPSNKVTEKGKYVELRCDPISGHTALYWYRQSLGQGPEFLIYFQGTGAADDSGLPNDRFFAVRPEGSVSTLKIQRTERGDSAVYLCASSLLPGQSTGELFFGEGSRLTVL.

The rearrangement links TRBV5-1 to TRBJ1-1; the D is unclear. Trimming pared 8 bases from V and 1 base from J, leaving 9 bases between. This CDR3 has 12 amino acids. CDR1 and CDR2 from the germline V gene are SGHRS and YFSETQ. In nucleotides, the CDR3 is TGCGCCAGTAGTACTCCGAACACTGAAGCTTTCTTT. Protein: CASSTPNTEAFF.

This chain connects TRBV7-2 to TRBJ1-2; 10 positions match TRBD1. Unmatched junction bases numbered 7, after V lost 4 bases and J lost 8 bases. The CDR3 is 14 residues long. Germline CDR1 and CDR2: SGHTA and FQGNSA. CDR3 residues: CASSSRQGAKGYTF. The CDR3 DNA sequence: TGTGCCAGCAGCTCCAGACAGGGGGCGAAGGGCTACACCTTC.

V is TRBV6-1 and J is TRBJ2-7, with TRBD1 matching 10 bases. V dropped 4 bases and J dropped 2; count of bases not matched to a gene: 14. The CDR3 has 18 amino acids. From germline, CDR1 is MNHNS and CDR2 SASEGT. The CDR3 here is CASSGARVPGQGTYEQYF. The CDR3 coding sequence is TGTGCCAGCAGTGGGGCCAGGGTTCCGGGACAGGGGACCTACGAGCAGTACTTC.

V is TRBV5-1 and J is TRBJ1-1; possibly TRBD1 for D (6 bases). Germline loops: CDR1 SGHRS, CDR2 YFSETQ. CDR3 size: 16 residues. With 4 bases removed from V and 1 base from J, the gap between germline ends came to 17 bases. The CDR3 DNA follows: TGCGCCAGCAGCCTGGGAGGGGGACGGGGGAACACTGAAGCTTTCTTT. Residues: CASSLGGGRGNTEAFF.

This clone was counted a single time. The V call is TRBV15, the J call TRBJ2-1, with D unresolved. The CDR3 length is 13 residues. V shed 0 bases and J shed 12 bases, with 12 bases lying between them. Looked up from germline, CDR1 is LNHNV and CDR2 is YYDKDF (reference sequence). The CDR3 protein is CATSRDYSPGQFF. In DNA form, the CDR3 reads TGTGCCACCAGCAGAGATTATAGCCCGGGGCAGTTCTTC.

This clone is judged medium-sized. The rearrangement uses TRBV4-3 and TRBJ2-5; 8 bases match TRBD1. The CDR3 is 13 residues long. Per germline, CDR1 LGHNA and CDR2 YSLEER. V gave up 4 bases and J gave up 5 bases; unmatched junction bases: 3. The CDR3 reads CASSPDRVETQYF. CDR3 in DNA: TGCGCCAGCAGCCCGGACAGGGTTGAGACCCAGTACTTC.

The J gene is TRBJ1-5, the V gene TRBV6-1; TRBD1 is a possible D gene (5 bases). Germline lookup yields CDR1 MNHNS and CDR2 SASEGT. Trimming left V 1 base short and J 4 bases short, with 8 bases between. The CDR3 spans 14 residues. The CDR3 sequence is CASSEVGGNQPQHF. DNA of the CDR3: TGTGCCAGCAGTGAAGTCGGGGGGAATCAGCCCCAGCATTTT.

CDR3 amino acids: CASSLYRQGLDTEAFF. In DNA, the CDR3 is TGTGCCAGCTCACTATACCGACAGGGCCTGGACACTGAAGCTTTCTTT. This chain connects TRBV18 to TRBJ1-1, with 7 bases lining up with TRBD1. Germline assignment: CDR1 KGHSH and CDR2 LQKENI. V lost 4 bases, J lost 3 bases, and 11 bases stayed unmatched. This CDR3 contains 16 residues.

The CDR3 spells CAISGGTAYEQYF. The CDR3, as DNA: TGTGCCATCAGTGGGGGGACAGCCTACGAGCAGTACTTC. J is TRBJ2-7 and V is TRBV10-3, with TRBD1 identical over 7 bases. Losses at the gene ends were 4 bases for V and 2 bases for J; bases not matched to a gene: 2. This CDR3 has 13 amino acids. Germline lookup yields CDR1 ENHRY and CDR2 SYGVKD.

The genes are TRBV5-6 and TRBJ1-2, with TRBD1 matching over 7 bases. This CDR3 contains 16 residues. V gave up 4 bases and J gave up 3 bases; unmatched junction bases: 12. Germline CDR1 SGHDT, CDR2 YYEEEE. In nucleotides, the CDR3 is TGTGCCAGCAGCCTAGGACAGGTTGGAACGCACTATGGCTACACCTTC. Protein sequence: CASSLGQVGTHYGYTF.

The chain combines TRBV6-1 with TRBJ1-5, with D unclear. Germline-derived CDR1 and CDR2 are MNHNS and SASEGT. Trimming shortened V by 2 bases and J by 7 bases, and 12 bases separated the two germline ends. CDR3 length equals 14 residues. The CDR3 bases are TGTGCCAGCAGTGAAACAGAAAACGCGCAGCCCCAGCATTTT. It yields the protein CASSETENAQPQHF.

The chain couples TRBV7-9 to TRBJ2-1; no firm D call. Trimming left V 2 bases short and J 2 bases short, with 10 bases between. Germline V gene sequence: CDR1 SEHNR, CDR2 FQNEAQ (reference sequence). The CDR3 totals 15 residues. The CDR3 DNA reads TGTGCCAGCAGCTTATCTGGGCTCACCTACAATGAGCAGTTCTTC. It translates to CASSLSGLTYNEQFF.

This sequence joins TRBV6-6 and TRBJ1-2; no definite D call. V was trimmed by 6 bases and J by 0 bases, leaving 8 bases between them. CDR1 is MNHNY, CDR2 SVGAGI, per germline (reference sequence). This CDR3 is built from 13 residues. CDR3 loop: CASSGVANYGYTF. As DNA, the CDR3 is TGTGCCAGCAGCGGGGTAGCTAACTATGGCTACACCTTC.

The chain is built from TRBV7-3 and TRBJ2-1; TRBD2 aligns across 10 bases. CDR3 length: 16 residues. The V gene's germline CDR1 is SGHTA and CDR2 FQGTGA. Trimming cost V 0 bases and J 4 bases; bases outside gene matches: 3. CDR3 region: CASSLTASGGYNEQFF. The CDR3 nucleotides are TGTGCCAGCAGCTTAACCGCTAGCGGGGGTTACAATGAGCAGTTCTTC.